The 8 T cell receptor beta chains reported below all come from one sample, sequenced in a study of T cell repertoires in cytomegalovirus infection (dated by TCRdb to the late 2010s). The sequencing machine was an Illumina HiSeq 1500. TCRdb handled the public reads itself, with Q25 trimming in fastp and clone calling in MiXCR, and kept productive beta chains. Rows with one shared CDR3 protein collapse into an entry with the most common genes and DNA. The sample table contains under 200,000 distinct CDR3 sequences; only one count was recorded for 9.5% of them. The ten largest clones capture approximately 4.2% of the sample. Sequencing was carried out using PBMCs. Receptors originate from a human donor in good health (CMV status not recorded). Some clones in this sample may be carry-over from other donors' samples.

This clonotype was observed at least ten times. The CDR3 bases are TGTGCCAGCAGCTTTAATCTGACCGCCTCCGGGACTCCCTTATACAATGAGCAGTTCTTC. Translated: CASSFNLTASGTPLYNEQFF. V and J are TRBV7-4 and TRBJ2-1; D might be TRBD2 (6 bases). V lost 3 bases to trimming and J lost 4 bases, with 28 bases between them. Per germline, CDR1 SGHVT and CDR2 SQSDAQ. This CDR3 has 20 amino acids.

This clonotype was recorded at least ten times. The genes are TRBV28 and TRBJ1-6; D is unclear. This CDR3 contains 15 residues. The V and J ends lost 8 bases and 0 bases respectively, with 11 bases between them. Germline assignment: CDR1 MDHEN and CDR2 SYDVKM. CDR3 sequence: CASRPDGSYNSPLHF. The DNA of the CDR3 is TGTGCCAGCCGCCCGGACGGCTCCTATAATTCACCCCTCCACTTT.

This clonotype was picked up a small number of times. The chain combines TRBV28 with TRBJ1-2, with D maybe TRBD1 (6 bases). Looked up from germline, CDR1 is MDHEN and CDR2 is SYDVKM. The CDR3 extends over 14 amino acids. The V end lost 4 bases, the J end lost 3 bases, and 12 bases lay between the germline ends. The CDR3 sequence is CASSSVQGHYGYTF. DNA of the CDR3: TGTGCCAGCAGTTCCGTACAGGGCCACTATGGCTACACCTTC.

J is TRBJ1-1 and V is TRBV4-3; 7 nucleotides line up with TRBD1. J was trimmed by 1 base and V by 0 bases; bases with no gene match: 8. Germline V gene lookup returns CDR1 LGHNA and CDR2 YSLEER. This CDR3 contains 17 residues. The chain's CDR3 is CASSQDLGQWTNTEAFF. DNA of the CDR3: TGCGCCAGCAGCCAAGATCTGGGACAGTGGACGAACACTGAAGCTTTCTTT.

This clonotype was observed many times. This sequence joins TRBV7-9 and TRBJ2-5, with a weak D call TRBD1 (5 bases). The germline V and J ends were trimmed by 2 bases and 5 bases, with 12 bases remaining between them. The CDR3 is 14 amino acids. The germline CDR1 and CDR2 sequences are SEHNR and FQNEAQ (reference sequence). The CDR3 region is CASSLPTAGETQYF. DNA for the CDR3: TGTGCCAGCAGCTTACCCACGGCAGGGGAGACCCAGTACTTC.

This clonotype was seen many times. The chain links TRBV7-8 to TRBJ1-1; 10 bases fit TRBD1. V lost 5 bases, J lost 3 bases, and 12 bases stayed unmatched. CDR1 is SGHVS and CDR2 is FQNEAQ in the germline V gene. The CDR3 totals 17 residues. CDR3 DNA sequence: TGTGCCAGCAGCCGTTGGGGGACAGGGGTTCATGACACTGAAGCTTTCTTT. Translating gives CASSRWGTGVHDTEAFF.

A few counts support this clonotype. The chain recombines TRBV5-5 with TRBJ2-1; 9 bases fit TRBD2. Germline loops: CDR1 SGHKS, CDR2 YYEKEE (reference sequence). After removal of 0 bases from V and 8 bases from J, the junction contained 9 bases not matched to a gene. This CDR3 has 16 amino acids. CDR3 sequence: CASSLAAGGTKDEQFF. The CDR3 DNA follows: TGTGCCAGCAGCTTGGCTGCGGGGGGGACAAAGGATGAGCAGTTCTTC.

In DNA, the CDR3 is TGCAGTGCTAGAGATGGACTAGCGGAGCAGTTCTTC. Translated, it gives CSARDGLAEQFF. The chain is built from TRBV20-1 and TRBJ2-1; 9 bases are shared with TRBD2. The CDR3 loop spans 12 amino acids. Germline CDR1 is DFQATT and CDR2 is SNEGSKA (reference sequence). Trimming took 0 bases from V and 10 from J; bases not matched to a gene: 1.